The 19 T cell receptor beta chains below come from one sample, sequenced in a study of human T cells and chemical hapten exposure. Time point noted: pre-sensitization, week 0. The treatment here: therapeutic diphenylcyclopropenone sensitization with weekly scalp DPC. MiXCR was run by TCRdb on the RACE reads, yielding one entry per CDR3 protein. The table shows about 110,000 distinct CDR3 sequences, with more than 10% occurring only once. The specimen comprised whole blood, sampled in connection with sensitization to the hapten diphenylcyclopropenone (DPC). The receptors were gathered from a woman aged 45-65 years with alopecia areata. Some clones in this sample may be carry-over from other donors' samples.

This clonotype was seen a few times. The rearrangement uses TRBV5-1 and TRBJ1-1; TRBD1 is a possible D gene (5 bases). The CDR3 length is 16 residues. V was cut by 4 bases and J by 0 bases, with 16 bases left in between. Per germline, CDR1 SGHRS and CDR2 YFSETQ. CDR3 coding DNA: TGCGCCAGCAGCGAACCCCAAGGCAGGGTGAACACTGAAGCTTTCTTT. Amino acid sequence: CASSEPQGRVNTEAFF.

This clonotype came up many times. The chain couples TRBV5-1 to TRBJ1-1, with D unclear. The CDR3 extends over 13 amino acids. CDR1 and CDR2 from the germline V gene are SGHRS and YFSETQ. The V gene lost 3 bases and the J gene lost 4 bases, with 10 bases spanning the gap. The CDR3 here is CASSSSSGTEAFF. The CDR3 DNA reads as TGCGCCAGCAGCTCCTCAAGCGGCACTGAAGCTTTCTTT.

Many counts were recorded for this clonotype. The chain combines TRBV19 with TRBJ1-5; 7 bases align to TRBD1. The germline gives CDR1 LNHDA, CDR2 SQIVND (reference sequence). The V gene end was trimmed by 7 bases and the J gene end by 7 bases; junction bases not matched to a gene: 13. This CDR3 region has 15 residues. The CDR3 sequence: CASTLQGGLEQPQHF. DNA for the CDR3: TGTGCCAGTACCCTTCAGGGGGGTCTAGAACAGCCCCAGCATTTT.

This chain connects TRBV6-5 to TRBJ1-2; D is ambiguous. There are 13 residues in the CDR3. Germline-derived CDR1 and CDR2 are MNHEY and SVGAGI. Deletions cut 4 bases from V and 0 bases from J, with 6 bases between. DNA for the CDR3: TGTGCCAGCAGTTCGTTCCCTAACTATGGCTACACCTTC. This sequence encodes CASSSFPNYGYTF.

The chain joins TRBV20-1 to TRBJ2-3; possibly TRBD2 for D (5 bases). This CDR3 has 15 amino acids. The germline V gene encodes CDR1 DFQATT and CDR2 SNEGSKA (reference sequence). The V gene lost 6 bases and the J gene lost 0 bases, with 16 bases spanning the gap. CDR3 nucleotide sequence: TGCAGTGCCGACCCTAGCTATTCTAGCACAGATACGCAGTATTTT. This translates into CSADPSYSSTDTQYF.

J is TRBJ1-4 and V is TRBV14; 7 positions agree with TRBD1. CDR3 length: 15 amino acids. The V segment lost 2 bases and the J segment 5 bases; nucleotides outside the gene matches: 5. The germline CDR1 and CDR2 sequences are SGHDN and FVKESK. CDR3 in amino acids: CASSQRTGQNEKLFF. DNA for the CDR3: TGTGCCAGCAGCCAACGGACAGGACAAAATGAAAAACTGTTTTTT.

V and J are TRBV10-3 and TRBJ2-5, with 11 bases that match TRBD2. The CDR3 has 14 residues. The germline gives CDR1 ENHRY, CDR2 SYGVKD. Trimming at V came to 5 bases and at J to 3 bases, leaving 2 bases not matched to a gene. CDR3 amino acids: CAISKTSGEETQYF. The DNA for the CDR3 is TGTGCCATCAGTAAGACTAGCGGGGAAGAGACCCAGTACTTC.

This chain joins TRBV7-2 and TRBJ2-5; 9 positions match TRBD2. Germline V gene sequence: CDR1 SGHTA, CDR2 FQGNSA. V dropped 2 bases and J dropped 4; count of bases not matched to a gene: 5. The CDR3 has 15 residues. CDR3 residues: CASSLSILAGETQYF. The CDR3 DNA follows: TGTGCCAGCAGCTTATCGATACTAGCGGGAGAGACCCAGTACTTC.

This rearrangement joins TRBV20-1 to TRBJ2-2; D is ambiguous. Looked up from germline, CDR1 is DFQATT and CDR2 is SNEGSKA (reference sequence). V dropped 2 bases and J dropped 3 bases, with 1 base sitting between them. There are 11 residues in the CDR3. The CDR3 is CSARYTGELFF. The CDR3, as DNA: TGCAGTGCTAGATACACCGGGGAGCTGTTTTTT.

The chain is built from TRBV12-3 or TRBV12-4 and TRBJ2-7, with TRBD2 as a possible D gene (7 bases). The CDR3 runs 13 residues. Trimming took off 1 base at V and 5 bases at J, with 9 bases between the two ends. The CDR3, as DNA: TGTGCCAGCAGTTTAGACGGGGGGCACGAGCAGTACTTC. It codes for CASSLDGGHEQYF.

The V and J genes are TRBV3-1 and TRBJ1-1, with D unclear. Trimming cost V 6 bases and J 1 base, with 6 bases left between them. The CDR3 extends over 12 amino acids. The germline V gene has CDR1 LGHDT and CDR2 YNNKEL (reference sequence). CDR3 DNA: TGTGCCAGCAGGAGACAGAACACTGAAGCTTTCTTT. Translating gives CASRRQNTEAFF.

For the CDR3, the DNA is TGTGCCAGCAGTTCTTACAGGGGAGCCAAAAACATTCAGTACTTC. This sequence encodes CASSSYRGAKNIQYF. The V and J genes are TRBV7-9 and TRBJ2-4; 7 bases match TRBD1. Germline CDR1 reads SEHNR; CDR2 reads FQNEAQ (reference sequence). The CDR3 loop spans 15 amino acids. J lost 0 bases, V lost 6 bases, and 5 bases had no gene match.

Ten or more counts support this clonotype. The V and J genes are TRBV28 and TRBJ1-2; no reliable D call. With 2 bases removed from V and 3 bases from J, the gap between germline ends came to 10 bases. The CDR3 spans 14 residues. The germline V gene has CDR1 MDHEN and CDR2 SYDVKM. CDR3 protein: CASSLGLGDYGYTF. In nucleotides, the CDR3 is TGTGCCAGCAGTTTAGGGCTTGGGGACTATGGCTACACCTTC.

This clonotype was detected ten times or more. CDR3 in amino acids: CASRGASSNQPQHF. CDR3 in DNA: TGTGCCAGTAGGGGGGCCTCTAGCAATCAGCCCCAGCATTTT. The rearrangement joins TRBV19 to TRBJ1-5; a weak D match, TRBD1 (6 bases). The germline V gene encodes CDR1 LNHDA and CDR2 SQIVND (reference sequence). Deletions cut 6 bases from V and 0 bases from J, with 9 bases between. The CDR3 contains 14 residues.

The genes are TRBV11-2 and TRBJ2-7; a weak D match, TRBD1 (5 bases). Germline V gene sequence: CDR1 SGHAT, CDR2 FQNNGV. The germline V and J ends were trimmed by 5 bases and 3 bases, with 14 bases remaining between them. The CDR3 is 14 amino acids. CDR3 bases: TGTGCCAGCAGCCCCCGACAGCTTTTCTACGAGCAGTACTTC. This sequence encodes CASSPRQLFYEQYF.

This chain links TRBV19 with TRBJ2-3, with 11 bases matching TRBD2. V was pared by 6 bases and J by 2 bases, with 10 bases of the junction left unmatched. CDR1 and CDR2 (germline): LNHDA, SQIVND (reference sequence). The CDR3 length is 17 residues. The CDR3 region has the DNA TGTGCCAGTAGCACGGGACTAGCGGAACCCTACACAGATACGCAGTATTTT. The encoded protein is CASSTGLAEPYTDTQYF.

V and J are TRBV18 and TRBJ1-1, with D perhaps matching TRBD1 (5 bases). V was shortened by 2 bases and J by 1 base, with 11 bases between the two germline ends. The CDR3 has 15 residues. The germline CDR1 and CDR2 sequences are KGHSH and LQKENI. CDR3 coding DNA: TGTGCCAGCTCACCAATCCAAGGGGAGAACACTGAAGCTTTCTTT. This gives the protein CASSPIQGENTEAFF.

This clonotype was detected many times. The chain couples TRBV3-1 to TRBJ2-1; 12 positions agree with TRBD2. CDR3 length: 16 amino acids. V dropped 0 bases and J dropped 9; count of bases not matched to a gene: 6. The germline V gene has CDR1 LGHDT and CDR2 YNNKEL (reference sequence). The CDR3 DNA is TGTGCCAGCAGCCAAGAAACGACTAGCGGGAGTGGTGAGCAGTTCTTC. The encoded protein is CASSQETTSGSGEQFF.

The chain combines TRBV20-1 with TRBJ1-2; D gene unclear. This CDR3 comprises 13 residues. Germline CDR1 and CDR2: DFQATT and SNEGSKA (reference sequence). CDR3 amino acids: CSALEQVNYGYTF. The CDR3 DNA reads TGCAGCGCCCTTGAGCAGGTTAACTATGGCTACACCTTC.